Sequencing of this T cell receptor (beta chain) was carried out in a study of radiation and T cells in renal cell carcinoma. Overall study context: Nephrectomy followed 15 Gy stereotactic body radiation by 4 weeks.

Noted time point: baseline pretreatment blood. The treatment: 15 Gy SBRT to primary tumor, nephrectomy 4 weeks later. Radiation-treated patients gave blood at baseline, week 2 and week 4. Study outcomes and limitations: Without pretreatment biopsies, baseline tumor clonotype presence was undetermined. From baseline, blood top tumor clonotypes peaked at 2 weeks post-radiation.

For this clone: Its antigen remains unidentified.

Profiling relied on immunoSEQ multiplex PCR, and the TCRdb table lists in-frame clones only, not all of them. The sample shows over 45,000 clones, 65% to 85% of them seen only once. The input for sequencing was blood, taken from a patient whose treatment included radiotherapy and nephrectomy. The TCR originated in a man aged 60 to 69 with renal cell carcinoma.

CDR3 residues: CASQVRSSYEQYF. The DNA of the CDR3 is TGTGCCAGCCAGGTTCGAAGCTCCTACGAGCAGTACTTC. The chain has TRBV5-5 and TRBJ2-7; D uncertain. V was clipped by 7 bases and J by 0 bases, with 11 bases between them. This CDR3 has 13 amino acids. CDR1 and CDR2 (germline): SGHKS, YYEKEE (reference sequence).